A single sample is the source of the 9 T cell receptor beta chains below, sequenced in a study of OX40 agonist ivuxolimab in advanced cancers. Only in-frame clones appear in the TCRdb table, and some are missing; sequencing was by immunoSEQ multiplex PCR. The sample has tens of thousands of clones, about 90% seen once. Material: CD4+ or CD8+ T cells sorted from blood, obtained in a trial of the OX40 agonist ivuxolimab. The receptor source for this set is an adult with an advanced solid tumor such as melanoma, head and neck, liver or kidney cancer.

The chain joins TRBV27 to TRBJ2-1; no clear D gene. The ends were cut back, 2 bases at V and 5 bases at J, with 7 bases in the middle. Germline values: CDR1 MNHEY, CDR2 SMNVEV (reference sequence). CDR3 length: 13 residues. As DNA, the CDR3 is TGTGCCAGCAGTTTAGGCCATCACAATGAGCAGTTCTTC. Its translation is CASSLGHHNEQFF.

The rearrangement uses TRBV11-3 and TRBJ2-7, with D possibly being TRBD2 (5 bases). The V end was cut by 5 bases, the J end by 4 bases, with 15 bases between. The CDR3 has 14 residues. Looked up from germline, CDR1 is SGHNT and CDR2 is YENEEA. For the CDR3, the DNA is TGTGCCAGCAGCCAATCCGGGGAAGAGTACGAGCAGTACTTC. It is translated as CASSQSGEEYEQYF.

The chain is built from TRBV7-8 and TRBJ1-5; perhaps TRBD1 as D (5 bases). The germline V and J ends were trimmed by 1 base and 11 bases, with 12 bases remaining between them. CDR1 and CDR2 from the germline V gene are SGHVS and FQNEAQ. This CDR3 spans 13 amino acids. The CDR3 protein is CASSLERGMSQHF. CDR3 coding DNA: TGTGCCAGCAGCTTAGAGAGGGGAATGTCCCAGCATTTT.

The chain employs TRBV6-4 and TRBJ2-1, with a tentative D call TRBD2 (6 bases). The V and J ends lost 5 bases and 2 bases respectively, with 25 bases between them. CDR3 length equals 19 residues. In germline, CDR1 is MRHNA, CDR2 SNTAGT. Here the CDR3 reads CASSHTPSRGRTTYNEQFF. CDR3 nucleotide sequence: TGTGCCAGCAGTCACACCCCTTCTCGGGGGAGGACGACCTACAATGAGCAGTTCTTC.

This rearrangement joins TRBV4-3 to TRBJ2-2; tentative D call: TRBD2 (5 bases). The CDR3 contains 16 residues. Trimming removed 1 base at V and 3 bases at J, with 12 bases between. The germline V gene has CDR1 LGHNA and CDR2 YSLEER. The CDR3 reads CASSQGSGVDTGELFF. The DNA of the CDR3 is TGCGCCAGCAGCCAAGGTTCCGGGGTGGACACCGGGGAGCTGTTTTTT.

This clone was seen a few times. The chain is built from TRBV6-4 and TRBJ1-5; D is uncertain. Trimming left V 6 bases short and J 0 bases short, with 12 bases between. The CDR3 has 15 amino acids. CDR1 and CDR2 from the germline V gene are MRHNA and SNTAGT. CDR3 loop: CASSSHGYSNQPQHF. The CDR3 nucleotides are TGTGCCAGCAGCTCTCATGGCTATAGCAATCAGCCCCAGCATTTT.

The chain couples TRBV5-1 to TRBJ2-1, with TRBD1 matching over 9 bases. The ends lost 4 bases at V and 0 bases at J; junction bases unmatched: 5. The CDR3 extends over 16 amino acids. CDR1 is SGHRS, CDR2 YFSETQ, per germline. The CDR3 bases are TGCGCCAGCAGCACAGGGGGCGGTAACTCCTACAATGAGCAGTTCTTC. Translated, it gives CASSTGGGNSYNEQFF.

J is TRBJ1-3 and V is TRBV19; the D is unclear. Germline CDR1 reads LNHDA; CDR2 reads SQIVND (reference sequence). Deletions cut 3 bases from V and 0 bases from J, with 12 bases between. The CDR3 has 16 amino acids. CDR3 sequence: CASSIYRGVSGNTIYF. CDR3 nucleotides: TGTGCCAGTAGTATTTACAGAGGAGTCTCTGGAAACACCATATATTTT.

The gene calls are TRBV28 and TRBJ1-3, with a weak D call TRBD1 (6 bases). Trimming stripped 5 bases from V and 0 bases from J, with 14 bases between. The length of the CDR3 is 16 residues. From germline, CDR1 is MDHEN and CDR2 SYDVKM. The CDR3 DNA reads TGTGCCAGCAGTACCGGGACAAATGACTCTGGAAACACCATATATTTT. This sequence encodes CASSTGTNDSGNTIYF. The full variable domain, completed using reference TRBV28 and TRBJ1-3, is DVKVTQSSRYLVKRTGEKVFLECVQDMDHENMFWYRQDPGLGLRLIYFSYDVKMKEKGDIPEGYSVSREKKERFSLILESASTNQTSMYLCASSTGTNDSGNTIYFGEGSWLTVV.